This is a list of T cell receptor beta chains from one sample in a study of CD8 T cells in Susac syndrome. Via MiXCR, TCRdb re-called the immunoSEQ multiplex PCR reads, giving one row per CDR3 protein. The table lists over 130,000 distinct CDR3 sequences, 85% to 95% of them singletons. Sequenced: CD4+ T cells from PBMCs. These receptors were obtained from a human donor with multiple sclerosis. CDR3s include the opening cysteine and the closing phenylalanine or tryptophan. The order of the fields is J gene, D gene, V gene, clone size, CDR3 protein, CDR3 DNA. The D gene is left open where the match is weak. Only part of the rows carry a size: once, few, many, or a class if the clone is expanded.

TRBJ1-2	.	TRBV20-1	.	CSARDVTDHTLNYGYTF	TGCAGTGCTAGAGATGTGACCGATCATACACTTAACTATGGCTACACCTTC
TRBJ2-2	.	TRBV5-1	.	CASGNVIGELFF	TGCGCCAGCGGCAATGTAATCGGGGAGCTGTTTTTT
TRBJ2-7	.	TRBV3-1	.	CASSQNRPGEQYF	TGTGCCAGCAGCCAAAATCGACCCGGCGAGCAGTACTTC
TRBJ1-5	.	TRBV6-1	.	CASRDHYSNQPQHF	TGTGCCAGCAGGGATCATTATAGCAATCAGCCCCAGCATTTT
TRBJ2-5	TRBD2	TRBV20-1	.	CSAKREANQETQYF	TGCAGTGCTAAGCGGGAGGCCAACCAAGAGACCCAGTACTTC
TRBJ2-2	TRBD2	TRBV20-1	.	CSASRGLAGAGTGELFF	TGCAGTGCTAGTAGGGGACTAGCGGGAGCCGGTACCGGGGAGCTGTTTTTT
TRBJ1-5	.	TRBV27	.	CASSMRGYSNQPQHF	TGTGCCAGCAGCATGAGGGGGTATAGCAATCAGCCCCAGCATTTT
TRBJ1-5	.	TRBV13	.	CASSFRGGQPQHF	TGTGCCAGCAGCTTCAGGGGAGGTCAGCCCCAGCATTTT
TRBJ2-5	.	TRBV20-1	.	CSASGSRSETQYF	TGCAGTGCTAGCGGGAGTAGGTCGGAGACCCAGTACTTC
TRBJ2-7	TRBD2	TRBV5-1	.	CASSSAGGRYEQYF	TGCGCCAGCAGCTCGGCGGGGGGCCGCTACGAGCAGTACTTC
TRBJ1-1	.	TRBV29-1	once	CSVEAGRTEAFF	TGCAGCGTTGAAGCAGGGAGGACTGAAGCTTTCTTT
TRBJ2-5	.	TRBV7-2	.	CASSLEGGKTQYF	TGTGCCAGCAGCTTAGAAGGCGGAAAGACCCAGTACTTC
TRBJ2-7	TRBD2	TRBV20-1	.	CSARATKGLAGGLGEQYF	TGCAGTGCTAGGGCTACAAAGGGACTAGCGGGAGGGTTGGGAGAGCAGTACTTC
TRBJ1-1	.	TRBV6-6	once	CASSLTMNTEAFF	TGTGCCAGCAGCCTTACCATGAACACTGAAGCTTTCTTT
TRBJ1-2	.	TRBV9	.	CASSVQGRDSDGYTF	TGTGCCAGCAGCGTACAGGGGAGGGATTCCGATGGCTACACCTTC
TRBJ2-3	.	TRBV29-1	.	CSVEGRQATDTQYF	TGCAGCGTTGAAGGGCGCCAGGCCACAGATACGCAGTATTTT
TRBJ1-5	.	TRBV18	.	CASKDRSNQPQHF	TGTGCCAGTAAAGACAGAAGCAATCAGCCCCAGCATTTT
TRBJ2-3	.	TRBV9	.	CASSSTGTYTDTQYF	TGTGCCAGCAGCTCAACAGGGACCTACACAGATACGCAGTATTTT
TRBJ2-7	TRBD1	TRBV20-1	.	CSASLGTDYYEQYF	TGCAGTGCTAGTTTAGGGACAGATTACTACGAGCAGTACTTC
TRBJ1-5	.	TRBV6-6	.	CASRRESNQPQHF	TGTGCCAGCAGACGCGAAAGCAATCAGCCCCAGCATTTT
TRBJ2-3	TRBD1	TRBV5-1	once	CASSLDLTGGLVDTQYF	TGCGCCAGCAGCTTGGACCTGACAGGGGGCTTGGTAGATACGCAGTATTTT
TRBJ2-2	.	TRBV4-3	.	CASSQYGAMNTGELFF	TGCGCCAGCAGCCAATACGGGGCCATGAACACCGGGGAGCTGTTTTTT
TRBJ2-5	.	TRBV15	.	CATSSPWETQYF	TGTGCCACCAGCTCCCCCTGGGAGACCCAGTACTTC
TRBJ1-3	.	TRBV24-1	.	CATSMDGSSGNTIYF	TGTGCCACCAGCATGGACGGGAGCTCTGGAAACACCATATATTTT
TRBJ2-7	TRBD1	TRBV7-9	.	CASSGRQGREQYF	TGTGCCAGCAGCGGACGACAGGGGAGAGAGCAGTACTTC
TRBJ1-1	.	TRBV29-1	.	CSVGSGGGEGTEAFF	TGCAGCGTTGGGTCCGGGGGAGGAGAAGGCACTGAAGCTTTCTTT
TRBJ2-5	.	TRBV9	.	CASSDKGETQYF	TGTGCCAGCAGCGACAAAGGGGAGACCCAGTACTTC
TRBJ2-7	TRBD2	TRBV28	.	CASRTIAGLSYEQYF	TGTGCCAGCAGGACCATAGCGGGACTGTCCTACGAGCAGTACTTC
TRBJ2-7	.	TRBV28	.	CASKGLHEQYF	TGTGCCAGCAAGGGACTTCACGAGCAGTACTTC
TRBJ2-7	.	TRBV7-8	.	CASSLKTGTTYEQYF	TGTGCCAGCAGCTTAAAGACAGGAACAACCTACGAGCAGTACTTC
TRBJ1-2	TRBD1	TRBV9	.	CASSVDPTGGGEGYTF	TGTGCCAGCAGCGTAGATCCCACAGGGGGCGGAGAAGGCTACACCTTC
TRBJ1-1	.	TRBV29-1	.	CSVATGRVTEAFF	TGCAGCGTAGCGACCGGGCGGGTCACTGAAGCTTTCTTT
TRBJ2-5	TRBD1	TRBV7-9	.	CASSRGQGYFQETQYF	TGTGCCAGCAGCCGAGGACAGGGGTATTTCCAAGAGACCCAGTACTTC
TRBJ2-5	.	TRBV6-5	.	CASSYFGGETQYF	TGTGCCAGCAGTTACTTTGGAGGAGAGACCCAGTACTTC
TRBJ1-2	TRBD1	TRBV29-1	.	CSGRGPFGYTF	TGCAGCGGCAGGGGGCCCTTTGGCTACACCTTC
TRBJ2-2	TRBD2	TRBV12-3/TRBV12-4	.	CASSFPRRASGRGVETGELFF	TGTGCCAGCAGTTTCCCTCGGAGGGCTAGCGGGAGGGGAGTAGAGACCGGGGAGCTGTTTTTT
TRBJ2-1	.	TRBV28	.	CASSWTDYNEQFF	TGTGCCAGCAGTTGGACAGACTACAATGAGCAGTTCTTC
TRBJ1-1	.	TRBV4-3	.	CASSQVWGYTEAFF	TGCGCCAGCAGCCAAGTCTGGGGTTACACTGAAGCTTTCTTT
TRBJ1-1	TRBD1	TRBV15	.	CATSRRQGITEAFF	TGTGCCACCAGCAGAAGACAGGGGATAACTGAAGCTTTCTTT